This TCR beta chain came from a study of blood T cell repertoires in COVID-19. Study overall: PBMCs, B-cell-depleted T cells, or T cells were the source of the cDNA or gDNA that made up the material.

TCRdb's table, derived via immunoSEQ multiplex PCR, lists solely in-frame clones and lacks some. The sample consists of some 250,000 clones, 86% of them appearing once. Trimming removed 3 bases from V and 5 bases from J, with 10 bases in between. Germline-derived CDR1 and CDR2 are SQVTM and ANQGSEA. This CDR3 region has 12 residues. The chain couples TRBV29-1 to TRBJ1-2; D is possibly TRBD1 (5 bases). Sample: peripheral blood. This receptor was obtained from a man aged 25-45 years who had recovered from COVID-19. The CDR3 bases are TGCAGCGTTGACGTCGGGGGGTATGGCTACACCTTC. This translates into CSVDVGGYGYTF.